Included here is one T cell receptor beta chain sequence, with context. This entry comes from a study of blood T cell repertoires in COVID-19. J was trimmed by 2 bases and V by 2 bases; bases with no gene match: 11. CDR1 PRHDT and CDR2 FYEKMQ come from the germline V gene (reference sequence). The CDR3 sequence is 18 residues long. Using immunoSEQ multiplex PCR, the repertoire was profiled, and TCRdb retains in-frame clones only, with some absent. The profile covers under 40,000 clones, with about 88% appearing a single time and roughly 24% taken by the ten largest. The sequence came from an elderly woman with active or convalescent COVID-19. The sequenced material came from peripheral blood. V is TRBV13 and J is TRBJ2-7; 11 bases agree with TRBD2. Here the CDR3 reads CASSLMTSGALRAYEQYF. In nucleotides, the CDR3 is TGTGCCAGCAGCTTAATGACTAGCGGGGCTCTTAGGGCCTACGAGCAGTACTTC. Full variable domain (outside the CDR3, taken from reference TRBV13 and TRBJ2-7): AAGVIQSPRHLIKEKRETATLKCYPIPRHDTVYWYQQGPGQDPQFLISFYEKMQSDKGSIPDRFSAQQFSDYHSELNMSSLELGDSALYFCASSLMTSGALRAYEQYFGPGTRLTVT.